Listed below are T cell receptor beta chains from one sample, sequenced in a study of cytomegalovirus exposure and HLA in healthy donors. Clones were sequenced by immunoSEQ multiplex PCR, and TCRdb holds only the in-frame ones, with some missing. The sample shows some 150,000 clones, 70% to 90% of them seen only once. Material: PBMCs. The receptors stem from a human donor in good health. Each CDR3 is given with its conserved first and last residue.

V	J	CDR3
TRBV5-1	TRBJ1-6	CASSLAGGAYNSPLHF
TRBV29-1	TRBJ2-5	CSVKSRGQETQYF
TRBV5-1	TRBJ2-1	CASSEGLARNEQFF
TRBV29-1	TRBJ1-1	CSVEILANRGKAFF
TRBV15	TRBJ2-7	CATSIGRVYEQYF
TRBV5-8	TRBJ2-7	CASSLANVVTGARSGEQYF
TRBV10-1	TRBJ2-5	CASSELGLAGVETQYF
TRBV4-3	TRBJ1-3	CASSQEGGSGNTIYF
TRBV28	TRBJ2-2	CASSATGYTGELFF
TRBV6-1	TRBJ1-1	CAVAVKARPNTEAFF
TRBV6-6	TRBJ1-1	CASSYSAGLNTEAFF
TRBV5-5	TRBJ2-3	CASSYLAVTDTQYF
TRBV18	TRBJ2-1	CASSSRDRAIDEQFF
TRBV25-1	TRBJ1-1	CASSEDRLHTEAFF
TRBV6-1	TRBJ2-7	CASSPSGGSSYEQYF
TRBV29-1	TRBJ1-1	CSVVDRAHTEAFF
TRBV7-3	TRBJ2-2	CASSSLVNTGELFF
TRBV5-4	TRBJ2-1	CASSSPSTGNEQFF
TRBV7-2	TRBJ1-2	CASSLRTGAEGYTF
TRBV27	TRBJ2-3	CASSFDRPMGTDTQYF
TRBV2	TRBJ2-7	CASSETSGSSSYEQYF
TRBV7-9	TRBJ1-2	CASSLNFLSGGYTF
TRBV7-8	TRBJ2-3	CASSLENSNGYTDTQYF
TRBV7-8	TRBJ1-2	CATATSGIDYTF
TRBV4-1	TRBJ1-4	CASSQETPNEKLFF
TRBV6-5	TRBJ2-5	CASGGRGETQYF
TRBV4-1	TRBJ1-2	CASSHGGDIGGYTF
TRBV4-2	TRBJ2-7	CASSQVASASSYEQYF
TRBV29-1	TRBJ2-1	CSVGQGYSSYNEQFF
TRBV5-1	TRBJ2-7	CASSPSGGSSGNEQYF
TRBV4-1	TRBJ1-2	CASSHPGGSNPNYGYTF
TRBV25-1	TRBJ2-3	CASTSRVGTQYF
TRBV7-2	TRBJ2-1	CASSEGLAGGRGEQFF
TRBV19	TRBJ1-5	CASKKTGGKGQPQHF
TRBV27	TRBJ1-1	CASSLSGVPEAFF
TRBV9	TRBJ2-7	CASSDKQGSDEQYF
TRBV7-2	TRBJ1-2	CASSLAGVGGYTF
TRBV11-2	TRBJ2-3	CASSFPSGNTQYF
TRBV15	TRBJ2-5	CATSRGGQGRETQYF
TRBV7-2	TRBJ1-5	CASSRQGSYNQPQHF
TRBV29-1	TRBJ1-2	CSVQGGVRYGYTF
TRBV2	TRBJ2-6	CASSETGGTGRSGANVLTF
TRBV7-9	TRBJ1-1	CASSLRGTGWNTEAFF
TRBV6-5	TRBJ1-2	CASRQPGTHGYTF
TRBV28	TRBJ1-2	CASSLWAPHYGYTF
TRBV7-3	TRBJ2-7	CASSLLPSGGLQGSEQYF
TRBV27	TRBJ1-2	CASSPFPEGSNYGYTF
TRBV5-4	TRBJ2-4	CASRDYRGLADIQYF
TRBV5-4	TRBJ2-3	CASSLAGSGRADTQYF
TRBV6-5	TRBJ1-1	CASTTPGVNTEAFF
TRBV15	TRBJ2-7	CATSREPGLYEQYF
TRBV7-9	TRBJ1-2	CASSPREYDGYTF
TRBV6-5	TRBJ1-2	CASSYRGQACTF
TRBV7-9	TRBJ2-1	CASSLAGASSYNEQFF
TRBV13	TRBJ2-1	CASSLGTSKFF
TRBV10-2	TRBJ1-2	CASSEYRGLHYGYTF
TRBV11-1	TRBJ1-1	CASTPNREVNTEAFF
TRBV7-2	TRBJ2-1	CASTPRRGSSSYNEQFF
TRBV6-5	TRBJ1-4	CASSDDRGREKLFF
TRBV7-6	TRBJ2-6	CASSSFSGANVLTF